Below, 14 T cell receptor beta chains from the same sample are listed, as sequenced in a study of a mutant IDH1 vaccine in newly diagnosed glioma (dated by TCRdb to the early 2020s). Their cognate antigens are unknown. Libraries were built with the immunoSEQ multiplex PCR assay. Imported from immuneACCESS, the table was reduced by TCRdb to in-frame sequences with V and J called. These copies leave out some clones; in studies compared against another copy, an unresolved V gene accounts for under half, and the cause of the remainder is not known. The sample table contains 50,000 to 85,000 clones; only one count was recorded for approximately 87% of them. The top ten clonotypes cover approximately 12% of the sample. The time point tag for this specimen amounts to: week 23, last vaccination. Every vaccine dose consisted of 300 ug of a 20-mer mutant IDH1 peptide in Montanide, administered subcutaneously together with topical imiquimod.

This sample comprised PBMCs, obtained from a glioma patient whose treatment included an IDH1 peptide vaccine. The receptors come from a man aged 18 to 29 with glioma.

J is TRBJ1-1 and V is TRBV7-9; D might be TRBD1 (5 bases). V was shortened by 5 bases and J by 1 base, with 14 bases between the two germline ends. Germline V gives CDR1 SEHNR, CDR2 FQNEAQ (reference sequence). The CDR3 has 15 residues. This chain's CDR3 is CASSPRGGTNTEAFF. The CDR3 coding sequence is TGTGCCAGCAGCCCCCGGGGGGGGACGAACACTGAAGCTTTCTTT.

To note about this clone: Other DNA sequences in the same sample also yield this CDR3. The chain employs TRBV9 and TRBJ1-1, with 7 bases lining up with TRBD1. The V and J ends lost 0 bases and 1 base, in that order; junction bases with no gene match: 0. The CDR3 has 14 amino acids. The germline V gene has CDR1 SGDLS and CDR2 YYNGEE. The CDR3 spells CASSVGTGNTEAFF. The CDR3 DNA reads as TGTGCCAGCAGCGTAGGGACAGGGAACACTGAAGCTTTCTTT. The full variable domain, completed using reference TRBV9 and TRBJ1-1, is DSGVTQTPKHLITATGQRVTLRCSPRSGDLSVYWYQQSLDQGLQFLIQYYNGEERAKGNILERFSAQQFPDLHSELNLSSLELGDSALYFCASSVGTGNTEAFFGQGTRLTVV.

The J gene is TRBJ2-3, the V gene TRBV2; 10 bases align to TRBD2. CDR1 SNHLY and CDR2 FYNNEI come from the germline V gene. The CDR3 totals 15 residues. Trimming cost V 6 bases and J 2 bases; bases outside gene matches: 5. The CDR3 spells CASSQLAGFTDTQYF. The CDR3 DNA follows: TGTGCCAGCAGCCAACTAGCGGGGTTCACAGATACGCAGTATTTT. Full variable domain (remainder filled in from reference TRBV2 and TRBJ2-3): EPEVTQTPSHQVTQMGQEVILRCVPISNHLYFYWYRQILGQKVEFLVSFYNNEISEKSEIFDDQFSVERPDGSNFTLKIRSTKLEDSAMYFCASSQLAGFTDTQYFGPGTRLTVL.

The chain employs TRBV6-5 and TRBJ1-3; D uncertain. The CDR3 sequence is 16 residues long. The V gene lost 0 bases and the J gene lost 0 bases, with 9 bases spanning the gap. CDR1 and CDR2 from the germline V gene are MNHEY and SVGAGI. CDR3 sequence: CASSYSPGPSGNTIYF. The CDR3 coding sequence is TGTGCCAGCAGTTACTCGCCGGGTCCCTCTGGAAACACCATATATTTT.

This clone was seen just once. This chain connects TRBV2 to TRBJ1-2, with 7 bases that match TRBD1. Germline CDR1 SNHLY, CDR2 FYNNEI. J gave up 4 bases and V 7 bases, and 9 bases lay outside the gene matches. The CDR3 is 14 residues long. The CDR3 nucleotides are TGTGCCAGCACTCCGACAGGGAGCCCCTATGGCTACACCTTC. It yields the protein CASTPTGSPYGYTF.

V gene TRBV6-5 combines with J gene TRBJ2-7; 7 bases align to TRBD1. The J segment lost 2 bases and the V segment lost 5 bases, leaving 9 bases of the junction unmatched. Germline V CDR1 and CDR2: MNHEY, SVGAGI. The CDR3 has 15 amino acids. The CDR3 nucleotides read TGTGCCAGCAGTAGTACAGGGGAGTTCCCCTACGAGCAGTACTTC. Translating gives CASSSTGEFPYEQYF.

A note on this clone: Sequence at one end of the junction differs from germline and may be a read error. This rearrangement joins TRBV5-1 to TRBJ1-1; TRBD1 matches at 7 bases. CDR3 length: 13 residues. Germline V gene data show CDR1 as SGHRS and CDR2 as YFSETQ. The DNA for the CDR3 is TGCGCCAGCAGCTTTTCCGGGACAGAGACCCATCTTTTT. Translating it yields CASSFSGTETHLF.

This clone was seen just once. CDR3: CASSLGGPSWADTQYF. CDR3 in DNA: TGTGCCAGCAGCTTAGGTGGGCCCTCTTGGGCAGATACGCAGTATTTT. The V and J genes are TRBV7-2 and TRBJ2-3; D is unclear. V lost 1 base and J 4 bases, leaving 15 bases between the germline ends. Germline V gene sequence: CDR1 SGHTA, CDR2 FQGNSA. The CDR3 spans 16 residues.

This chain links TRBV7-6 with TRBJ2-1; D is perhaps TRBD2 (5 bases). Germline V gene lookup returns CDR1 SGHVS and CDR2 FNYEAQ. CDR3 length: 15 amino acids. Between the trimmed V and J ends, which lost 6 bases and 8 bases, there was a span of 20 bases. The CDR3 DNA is TGTGCCAGCAGACGCCTTGGACTGAACAAGGATGAGCAGTTCTTC. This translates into CASRRLGLNKDEQFF.

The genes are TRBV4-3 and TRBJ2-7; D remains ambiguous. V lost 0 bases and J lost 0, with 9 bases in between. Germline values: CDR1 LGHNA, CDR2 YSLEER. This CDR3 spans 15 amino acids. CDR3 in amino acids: CASSQDRKSSYEQYF. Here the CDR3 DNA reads TGCGCCAGCAGCCAAGATCGAAAGAGCTCCTACGAGCAGTACTTC.

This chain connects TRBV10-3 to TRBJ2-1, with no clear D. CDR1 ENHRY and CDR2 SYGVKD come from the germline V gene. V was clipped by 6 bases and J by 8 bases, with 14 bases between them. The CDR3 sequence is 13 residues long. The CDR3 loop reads CAIRRQSKDEQFF. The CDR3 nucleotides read TGTGCCATCAGGAGGCAGAGTAAGGATGAGCAGTTCTTC.

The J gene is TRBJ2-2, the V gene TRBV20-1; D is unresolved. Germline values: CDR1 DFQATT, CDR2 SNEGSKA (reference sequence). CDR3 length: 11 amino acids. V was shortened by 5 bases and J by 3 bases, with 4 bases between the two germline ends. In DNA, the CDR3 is TGCAGTGCTGCCCACACCGGGGAGCTGTTTTTT. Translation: CSAAHTGELFF.

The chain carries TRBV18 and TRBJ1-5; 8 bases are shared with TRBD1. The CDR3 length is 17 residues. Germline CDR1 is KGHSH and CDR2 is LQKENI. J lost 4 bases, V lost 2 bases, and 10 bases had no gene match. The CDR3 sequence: CASSPSQGAGRNQPQHF. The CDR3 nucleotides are TGTGCCAGCTCACCATCCCAGGGGGCAGGGCGGAATCAGCCCCAGCATTTT.

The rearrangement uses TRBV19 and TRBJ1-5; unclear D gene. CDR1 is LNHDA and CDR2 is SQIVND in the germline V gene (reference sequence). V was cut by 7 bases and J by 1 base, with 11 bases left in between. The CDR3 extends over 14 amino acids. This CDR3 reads CASTLWQSNQPQHF. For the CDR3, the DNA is TGTGCCAGTACTCTTTGGCAGAGCAATCAGCCCCAGCATTTT.